A selection of T cell receptor beta chains follows, all from one sample in a study of cytomegalovirus exposure and HLA in healthy donors. Libraries were prepared by immunoSEQ multiplex PCR; TCRdb keeps only in-frame clonotypes and omits some of them. The sample contains around 140,000 clones, 55% to 80% of which appear only once. Material: PBMCs. The receptors derive from a woman in her 40s in good health and CMV-seronegative. CDR3s leave out the opening cysteine and the closing phenylalanine or tryptophan. The order of the fields is J gene, V gene, CDR3 protein.

j_call: TRBJ2-3
v_call: TRBV19
cdr3_aa: ASSMGTTGPGDTQY

j_call: TRBJ2-7
v_call: TRBV7-3
cdr3_aa: ASSLEGSEQY

j_call: TRBJ1-6
v_call: TRBV28
cdr3_aa: ASSSRRGRSPLH

j_call: TRBJ2-2
v_call: TRBV5-1
cdr3_aa: ASSLGGGTGELF

j_call: TRBJ1-1
v_call: TRBV7-9
cdr3_aa: ASSSLDGAGGTEAF

j_call: TRBJ1-2
v_call: TRBV28
cdr3_aa: ASSNAGTEWSYT

j_call: TRBJ1-4
v_call: TRBV5-1
cdr3_aa: ASSSGTSTNEKLF

j_call: TRBJ2-2
v_call: TRBV6-1
cdr3_aa: ASEGRGDTGELF

j_call: TRBJ1-1
v_call: TRBV19
cdr3_aa: ASGPGGTEAF

j_call: TRBJ2-7
v_call: TRBV29-1
cdr3_aa: SASGQSPYEQY

j_call: TRBJ1-1
v_call: TRBV7-9
cdr3_aa: ASSLGGRKNTEAF

j_call: TRBJ1-1
v_call: TRBV19
cdr3_aa: ASKVGQGATEAF

j_call: TRBJ1-4
v_call: TRBV5-6
cdr3_aa: ASSLGQGVATNEKLF

j_call: TRBJ1-1
v_call: TRBV28
cdr3_aa: ASSSPTGGPNTEAF

j_call: TRBJ2-7
v_call: TRBV5-6
cdr3_aa: ASSFGTGSIYEQY

j_call: TRBJ1-6
v_call: TRBV30
cdr3_aa: ALTGNNSPLH

j_call: TRBJ2-1
v_call: TRBV7-2
cdr3_aa: ASSLGLAGAF

j_call: TRBJ1-6
v_call: TRBV18
cdr3_aa: ASSPTGSESPLH

j_call: TRBJ2-3
v_call: TRBV7-2
cdr3_aa: ASSVPVADTQY

j_call: TRBJ1-2
v_call: TRBV5-1
cdr3_aa: ASSLDGEAYGYT

j_call: TRBJ2-7
v_call: TRBV5-6
cdr3_aa: ASSQYYEQY

j_call: TRBJ1-2
v_call: TRBV5-8
cdr3_aa: ASSYGAGDYGYT

j_call: TRBJ1-1
v_call: TRBV28
cdr3_aa: ASSRDRSQAEAF

j_call: TRBJ1-2
v_call: TRBV5-1
cdr3_aa: ASSLASGVEGYT

j_call: TRBJ1-2
v_call: TRBV6-1
cdr3_aa: ASSEYRADGYT

j_call: TRBJ1-5
v_call: TRBV25-1
cdr3_aa: ASSDGSNQPQH

j_call: TRBJ2-7
v_call: TRBV6-5
cdr3_aa: ASSSRTGWVEQY

j_call: TRBJ2-3
v_call: TRBV7-3
cdr3_aa: ASSLGGGVTDTQY

j_call: TRBJ1-2
v_call: TRBV30
cdr3_aa: ACPGQSEGYT

j_call: TRBJ1-2
v_call: TRBV5-1
cdr3_aa: ASGRDIGNYGYT

j_call: TRBJ2-3
v_call: TRBV28
cdr3_aa: ASSQLAGGSLLTDTQY

j_call: TRBJ2-1
v_call: TRBV7-9
cdr3_aa: ASSPIPSSLAF

j_call: TRBJ1-6
v_call: TRBV7-2
cdr3_aa: AGRDSYNSPLH

j_call: TRBJ1-4
v_call: TRBV4-3
cdr3_aa: ASSQVGDFEKLF

j_call: TRBJ1-6
v_call: TRBV5-1
cdr3_aa: ASSLEVVGQGNSPLH

j_call: TRBJ2-1
v_call: TRBV5-1
cdr3_aa: ASSPSGGSSYNEQF

j_call: TRBJ2-3
v_call: TRBV5-1
cdr3_aa: ASSPDGGAGGRDTQY

j_call: TRBJ2-5
v_call: TRBV5-4
cdr3_aa: ASSFMTPEQETQY

j_call: TRBJ1-2
v_call: TRBV5-1
cdr3_aa: ASSGDSSSQPYGYT

j_call: TRBJ1-1
v_call: TRBV9
cdr3_aa: ASSADRGTEAF

j_call: TRBJ2-1
v_call: TRBV28
cdr3_aa: ASSSGATGKAYNEQF